These 21 T cell receptor beta chains were all obtained from the same sample, sequenced in a study of blood T cell repertoires in COVID-19. Using immunoSEQ multiplex PCR, the repertoire was profiled, and TCRdb retains in-frame clones only, with some absent. The table lists under 130,000 clones, roughly 80% of them singletons. Sequenced input: peripheral blood. Receptors originate from a human donor in a cohort sampled during active COVID-19.

V usage is TRBV7-8 and J usage is TRBJ1-2; perhaps TRBD1 as D (5 bases). The germline CDR1 and CDR2 sequences are SGHVS and FQNEAQ. Trimming took off 1 base at V and 6 bases at J, with 15 bases between the two ends. The CDR3 loop spans 15 amino acids. The CDR3 DNA sequence: TGTGCCAGCAGCTTAGGTGGCAGGAGGGGCGATGGCTACACCTTC. Translating gives CASSLGGRRGDGYTF. Full variable domain (outside the CDR3, taken from reference TRBV7-8 and TRBJ1-2): GAGVSQSPRYKVAKRGQDVALRCDPISGHVSLFWYQQALGQGPEFLTYFQNEAQLDKSGLPSDRFFAERPEGSVSTLKIQRTQQEDSAVYLCASSLGGRRGDGYTFGSGTRLTVV.

The chain has TRBV18 and TRBJ1-1; 10 positions match TRBD1. The CDR3 is made up of 17 amino acids. Trimming at V came to 5 bases and at J to 1 base, leaving 10 bases not matched to a gene. The germline CDR1 and CDR2 sequences are KGHSH and LQKENI. This CDR3 reads CASSTWTGGRGNTEAFF. CDR3 coding DNA: TGTGCCAGCTCAACCTGGACAGGGGGAAGGGGGAACACTGAAGCTTTCTTT.

V usage is TRBV7-9 and J usage is TRBJ2-3; 11 bases fit TRBD2. Trimming removed 5 bases from V and 2 bases from J; junction bases left unmatched: 12. Germline CDR1 reads SEHNR; CDR2 reads FQNEAQ (reference sequence). This CDR3 comprises 18 residues. The CDR3: CASSPRTSSGGNTDTQYF. The DNA for the CDR3 is TGTGCCAGCAGCCCCAGAACGTCTAGCGGGGGGAACACAGATACGCAGTATTTT.

This clone was seen a single time. CDR3 bases: TGTGCCAGCAGCCCCCGTCTAGCGGGGGCTGGGGCCAACGTCCTGACTTTC. Residues: CASSPRLAGAGANVLTF. The J gene is TRBJ2-6, the V gene TRBV3-1 (or the pseudogene TRBV3-2); 10 nucleotides align to TRBD2. The germline V gene has CDR1 LGHDT and CDR2 YNNKEL (reference sequence). V was clipped by 4 bases and J by 2 bases; unmatched bases: 5. CDR3 length: 17 amino acids.

The J gene is TRBJ2-5, the V gene TRBV5-1; the D is unclear. Trimming removed 6 bases from V and 5 bases from J, with 17 bases in between. The CDR3 is 14 residues long. Germline lookup yields CDR1 SGHRS and CDR2 YFSETQ. In DNA form, the CDR3 reads TGCGCCAGCAAATCAGCTCCCGCCGGGGAGACCCAGTACTTC. Amino acids: CASKSAPAGETQYF.

This clone was found once. The rearrangement joins TRBV30 to TRBJ1-1, with TRBD1 as a possible D gene (6 bases). V lost 2 bases and J 0 bases, leaving 16 bases between the germline ends. The CDR3 length is 16 residues. The germline V gene encodes CDR1 GTSNPN and CDR2 SVGIG (reference sequence). CDR3 residues: CAWSYRQAFLNTEAFF. DNA for the CDR3: TGTGCCTGGAGTTACCGACAGGCGTTCCTGAACACTGAAGCTTTCTTT.

The V and J genes are TRBV5-1 and TRBJ1-2; a possible D gene is TRBD1 (5 bases). The germline V gene encodes CDR1 SGHRS and CDR2 YFSETQ. CDR3 length equals 14 residues. V lost 0 bases and J lost 3, with 9 bases in between. The CDR3 here is CASSLDTRDYGYTF. CDR3 coding DNA: TGCGCCAGCAGCTTGGATACCAGGGACTATGGCTACACCTTC.

The chain combines TRBV11-2 with TRBJ2-5; the D gene is possibly TRBD1 (6 bases). V gave up 0 bases and J gave up 5 bases, with 13 bases separating them. CDR3 size: 15 residues. CDR1 and CDR2 from the germline V gene are SGHAT and FQNNGV. This CDR3 is CASSLDHGGLETQYF. CDR3 coding DNA: TGTGCCAGCAGCTTAGATCATGGGGGCCTTGAGACCCAGTACTTC.

The chain uses TRBV11-3 and TRBJ1-2; unclear D gene. Germline CDR1 is SGHNT and CDR2 is YENEEA. The CDR3 is made up of 12 amino acids. V was clipped by 5 bases and J by 3 bases, with 7 bases between them. The CDR3 DNA follows: TGTGCCAGCAGCGCACGGGACTATGGCTACACCTTC. It codes for CASSARDYGYTF. Together with reference TRBV11-3 and TRBJ1-2, the CDR3 gives the full variable domain: EAGVVQSPRYKIIEKKQPVAFWCNPISGHNTLYWYLQNLGQGPELLIRYENEEAVDDSQLPKDRFSAERLKGVDSTLKIQPAELGDSAVYLCASSARDYGYTFGSGTRLTVV.

V is TRBV14 and J is TRBJ2-5, with 10 bases fitting TRBD1. The CDR3 is 14 residues long. J was trimmed by 4 bases and V by 1 base; bases with no gene match: 0. Per the germline V gene, CDR1 is SGHDN and CDR2 is FVKESK. The CDR3 bases are TGTGCCAGCAGCCAAGGGACAGGGGGAGAGACCCAGTACTTC. Translating it yields CASSQGTGGETQYF. Full variable domain (remainder filled in from reference TRBV14 and TRBJ2-5): EAGVTQFPSHSVIEKGQTVTLRCDPISGHDNLYWYRRVMGKEIKFLLHFVKESKQDESGMPNNRFLAERTGGTYSTLKVQPAELEDSGVYFCASSQGTGGETQYFGPGTRLLVL.

This chain links TRBV3-1 (or the pseudogene TRBV3-2) with TRBJ2-1, with 9 positions matching TRBD2. V trimming: 1 base; J trimming: 4 bases; junction bases outside the gene matches: 5. This CDR3 is built from 16 residues. CDR1 is LGHDT and CDR2 is YNNKEL in the germline V gene (reference sequence). CDR3 nucleotide sequence: TGTGCCAGCAGCCAAGCCGCCAGCGGGGGGTACAATGAGCAGTTCTTC. Translated, it gives CASSQAASGGYNEQFF.

This chain joins TRBV5-1 and TRBJ2-5, with 7 bases identical to TRBD1. The germline CDR1 and CDR2 sequences are SGHRS and YFSETQ. The CDR3 loop spans 15 amino acids. Unmatched junction bases numbered 9, after V lost 6 bases and J lost 1 base. CDR3 coding DNA: TGCGCCAGCAAGGAAAAGACAGGGATCCAAGAGACCCAGTACTTC. Translating it yields CASKEKTGIQETQYF.

V gene TRBV19 combines with J gene TRBJ1-1; TRBD1 agrees at 8 bases. The CDR3 is made up of 14 amino acids. V lost 7 bases to trimming and J lost 10 bases; unmatched junction nucleotides: 14. CDR1 and CDR2 from the germline V gene are LNHDA and SQIVND (reference sequence). CDR3 sequence reads: CASTPTRQGAGAFF. The DNA of the CDR3 is TGTGCCAGTACTCCAACACGGCAGGGGGCGGGAGCTTTCTTT.

This chain links TRBV6-5 with TRBJ2-2, with a possible D match to TRBD1 (6 bases). Germline V lookup: CDR1 MNHEY, CDR2 SVGAGI. The CDR3 is 12 amino acids. With 6 bases removed from V and 13 bases from J, the gap between germline ends came to 15 bases. The DNA for the CDR3 is TGTGCCAGCAGCGCCATCACAGGGAGGCTGTTTTTT. Its translation is CASSAITGRLFF.

The chain has TRBV27 and TRBJ2-7; D is perhaps TRBD2 (6 bases). The germline V gene encodes CDR1 MNHEY and CDR2 SMNVEV (reference sequence). The CDR3 sequence is 13 residues long. With 8 bases removed from V and 3 bases from J, the gap between germline ends came to 14 bases. CDR3 in DNA: TGTGCCAGCGGACCATCCGGGAGCTACGAGCAGTACTTC. Protein: CASGPSGSYEQYF.

This sequence joins TRBV2 and TRBJ2-1; 13 bases agree with TRBD2. V trimming: 7 bases; J trimming: 2 bases; junction bases outside the gene matches: 2. The CDR3 consists of 15 residues. Germline V CDR1 and CDR2: SNHLY, FYNNEI. CDR3 DNA: TGTGCCAGCACCGGACTAGCGGGGGCCTACAATGAGCAGTTCTTC. It translates to CASTGLAGAYNEQFF.

The chain is built from TRBV29-1 and TRBJ1-1, with 8 bases that match TRBD1. This CDR3 spans 12 amino acids. The J segment lost 5 bases and the V segment lost 8 bases, leaving 7 bases of the junction unmatched. Germline CDR1 and CDR2: SQVTM and ANQGSEA. The CDR3 here is CSTRDRRTEAFF. The CDR3 DNA follows: TGCAGCACACGGGACAGGCGGACTGAAGCTTTCTTT.

This clone has just a few counts. The chain employs TRBV14 and TRBJ2-5, with TRBD2 matching 7 bases. With 1 base clipped from V and 1 base from J, the junction kept 3 bases outside the gene matches. CDR3 length: 15 amino acids. Germline CDR1 is SGHDN and CDR2 is FVKESK. The CDR3 loop is CASSQVGGGQETQYF. For the CDR3, the DNA is TGTGCCAGCAGCCAAGTGGGCGGGGGCCAAGAGACCCAGTACTTC. The full variable domain, rest sourced from reference TRBV14 and TRBJ2-5, is EAGVTQFPSHSVIEKGQTVTLRCDPISGHDNLYWYRRVMGKEIKFLLHFVKESKQDESGMPNNRFLAERTGGTYSTLKVQPAELEDSGVYFCASSQVGGGQETQYFGPGTRLLVL.

This rearrangement joins TRBV29-1 to TRBJ2-1, with TRBD2 matching over 12 bases. Trimming cost V 8 bases and J 0 bases; bases outside gene matches: 5. The CDR3 loop spans 15 amino acids. Germline V gene sequence: CDR1 SQVTM, CDR2 ANQGSEA. In DNA, the CDR3 is TGCAGCACATCGACTAGCGGGAGCTCCTACAATGAGCAGTTCTTC. Amino acids: CSTSTSGSSYNEQFF.

This clone was counted only a few times. The V call is TRBV7-9, the J call TRBJ2-7, with a weak D call TRBD1 (6 bases). This CDR3 spans 14 amino acids. V lost 5 bases and J 6 bases, leaving 17 bases between the germline ends. Germline V gene data show CDR1 as SEHNR and CDR2 as FQNEAQ (reference sequence). The CDR3 sequence: CASSARQESGEQYF. The CDR3 DNA sequence: TGTGCCAGCAGCGCCCGACAGGAATCGGGCGAGCAGTACTTC.

The chain has TRBV5-8 and TRBJ1-3; D not resolved. Germline loops: CDR1 SGHTS, CDR2 YDEGEE. CDR3 length: 14 residues. V lost 0 bases and J 8 bases, leaving 12 bases between the germline ends. Here the CDR3 reads CASSLEGIGDTIYF. The DNA for the CDR3 is TGTGCCAGCAGCTTGGAAGGCATCGGAGACACCATATATTTT.